This T cell receptor (beta chain) emerged from a study of blood T cell repertoires in COVID-19. Profiled with immunoSEQ multiplex PCR; TCRdb holds only in-frame clones, not every one. Of about 72,000 clones listed, less than 90% are singletons. The CDR3 covers 14 residues. With 3 bases removed from V and 0 bases from J, the gap between germline ends came to 7 bases. Germline loops: CDR1 SGHVS, CDR2 FQNEAQ. Sequencing input: peripheral blood. The TCR sequence derives from a woman older than 75 with acute or convalescent COVID-19. The chain combines TRBV7-8 with TRBJ2-3; no reliable D call. CDR3 region: CASSLAGSTDTQYF. CDR3 DNA: TGTGCCAGCAGCTTGGCAGGAAGCACAGATACGCAGTATTTT.